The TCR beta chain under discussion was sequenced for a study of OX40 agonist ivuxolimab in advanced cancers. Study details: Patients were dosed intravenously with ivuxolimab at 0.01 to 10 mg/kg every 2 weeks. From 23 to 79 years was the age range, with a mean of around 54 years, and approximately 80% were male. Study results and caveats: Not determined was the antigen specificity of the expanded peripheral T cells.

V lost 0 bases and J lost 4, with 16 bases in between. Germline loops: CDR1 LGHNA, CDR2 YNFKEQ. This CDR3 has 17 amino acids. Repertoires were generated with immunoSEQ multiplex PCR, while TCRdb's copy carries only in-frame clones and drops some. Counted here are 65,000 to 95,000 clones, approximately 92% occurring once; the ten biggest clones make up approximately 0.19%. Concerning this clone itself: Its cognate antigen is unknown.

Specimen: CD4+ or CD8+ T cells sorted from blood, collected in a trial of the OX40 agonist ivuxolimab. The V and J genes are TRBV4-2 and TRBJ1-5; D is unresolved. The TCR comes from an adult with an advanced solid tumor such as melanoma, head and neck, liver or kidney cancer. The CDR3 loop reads CASSQDLVSITNQPQHF. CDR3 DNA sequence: TGTGCCAGCAGCCAAGATTTGGTGAGCATAACTAATCAGCCCCAGCATTTT.